The clone carrying this T cell receptor (beta chain) has at least ten counts. This sample was taken from a study of human T cells and chemical hapten exposure. Study information: Small volume differences among pooled libraries mainly caused per-sample TCR yield variation.

Germline CDR1 reads SNHLY; CDR2 reads FYNNEI. The length of the CDR3 is 14 residues. Trimming cost V 4 bases and J 1 base; bases outside gene matches: 4. Specified time point: healthy volunteer bleed at 6 weeks. Researchers extracted total RNA from unfractionated whole blood. Unique molecular identifiers were affixed to discrete cDNA molecules within the library. TCRdb recomputed calls from the RACE reads with MiXCR, one row per CDR3 protein. The table has about 65,000 distinct CDR3 sequences, around 6.3% seen once. This receptor was obtained from a female donor in good health. Some clones in this sample may be carry-over from other donors' samples. The rearrangement joins TRBV2 to TRBJ2-7, with TRBD2 matching over 7 bases. Material for sequencing was whole blood. The CDR3 nucleotides read TGTGCCAGCAGTGCCCAACTAGCGTCCTACGAGCAGTACTTC. This sequence encodes CASSAQLASYEQYF.